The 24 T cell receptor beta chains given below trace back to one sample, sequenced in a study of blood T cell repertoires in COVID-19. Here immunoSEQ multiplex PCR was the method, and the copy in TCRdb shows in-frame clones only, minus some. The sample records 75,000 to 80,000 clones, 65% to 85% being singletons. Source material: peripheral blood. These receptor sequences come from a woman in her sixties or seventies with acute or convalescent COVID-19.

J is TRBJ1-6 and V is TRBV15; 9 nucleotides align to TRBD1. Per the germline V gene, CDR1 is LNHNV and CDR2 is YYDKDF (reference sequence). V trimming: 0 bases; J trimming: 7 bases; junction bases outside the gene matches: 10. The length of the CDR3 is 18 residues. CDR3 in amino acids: CATSRDLMGTGRNSPLHF. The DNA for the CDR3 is TGTGCCACCAGCAGAGATTTAATGGGGACAGGGAGGAATTCACCCCTCCACTTT.

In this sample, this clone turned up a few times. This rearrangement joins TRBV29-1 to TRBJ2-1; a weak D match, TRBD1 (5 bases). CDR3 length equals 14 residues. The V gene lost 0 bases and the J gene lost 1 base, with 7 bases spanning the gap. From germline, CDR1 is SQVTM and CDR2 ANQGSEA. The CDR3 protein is CSVEEYRSYNEQFF. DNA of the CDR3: TGCAGCGTTGAAGAATACAGGTCCTACAATGAGCAGTTCTTC.

CDR3 DNA sequence: TGTGCCACCAGTGATTTTGGCAGGGGGGACGAGCAGTACTTC. Protein product: CATSDFGRGDEQYF. The chain couples TRBV24-1 to TRBJ2-7; possibly TRBD1 for D (7 bases). Trimming removed 1 base at V and 5 bases at J, with 11 bases between. CDR1 and CDR2 from the germline V gene are KGHDR and SFDVKD. CDR3 length: 14 amino acids.

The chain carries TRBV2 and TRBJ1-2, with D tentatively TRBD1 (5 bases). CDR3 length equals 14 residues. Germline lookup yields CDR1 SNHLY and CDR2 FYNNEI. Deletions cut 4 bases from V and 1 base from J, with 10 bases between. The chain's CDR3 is CASSGQGLNYGYTF. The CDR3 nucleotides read TGTGCCAGCAGTGGGCAGGGTCTTAACTATGGCTACACCTTC.

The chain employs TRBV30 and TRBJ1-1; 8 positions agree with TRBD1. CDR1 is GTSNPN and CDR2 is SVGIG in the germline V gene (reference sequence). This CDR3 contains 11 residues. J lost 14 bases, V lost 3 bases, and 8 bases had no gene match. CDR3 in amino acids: CAWRDRTGLFF. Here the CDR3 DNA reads TGTGCCTGGAGAGACCGGACAGGGTTGTTCTTT.

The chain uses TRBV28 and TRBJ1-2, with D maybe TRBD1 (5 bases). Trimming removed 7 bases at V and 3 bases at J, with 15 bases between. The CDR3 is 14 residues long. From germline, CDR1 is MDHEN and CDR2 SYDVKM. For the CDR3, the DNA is TGTGCCAGCATTAAGGCAGGGACTCACTATGGCTACACCTTC. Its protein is CASIKAGTHYGYTF.

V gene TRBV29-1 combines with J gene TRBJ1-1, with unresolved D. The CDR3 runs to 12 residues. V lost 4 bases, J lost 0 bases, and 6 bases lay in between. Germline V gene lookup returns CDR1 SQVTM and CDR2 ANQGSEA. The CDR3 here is CSVGRVNTEAFF. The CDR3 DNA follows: TGCAGCGTTGGGAGGGTGAACACTGAAGCTTTCTTT.

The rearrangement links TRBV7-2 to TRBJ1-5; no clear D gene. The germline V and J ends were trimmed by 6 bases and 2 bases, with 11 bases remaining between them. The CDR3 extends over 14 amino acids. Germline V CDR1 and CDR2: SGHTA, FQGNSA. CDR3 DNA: TGTGCCAGCAGTCCACGGGGTGGCAATCAGCCCCAGCATTTT. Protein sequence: CASSPRGGNQPQHF.

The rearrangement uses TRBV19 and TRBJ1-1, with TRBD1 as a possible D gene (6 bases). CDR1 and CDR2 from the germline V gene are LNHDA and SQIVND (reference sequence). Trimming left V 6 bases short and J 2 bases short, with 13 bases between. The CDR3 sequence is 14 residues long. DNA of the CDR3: TGTGCCAGTAGCCGGGACACCCGTAACACTGAAGCTTTCTTT. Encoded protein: CASSRDTRNTEAFF.

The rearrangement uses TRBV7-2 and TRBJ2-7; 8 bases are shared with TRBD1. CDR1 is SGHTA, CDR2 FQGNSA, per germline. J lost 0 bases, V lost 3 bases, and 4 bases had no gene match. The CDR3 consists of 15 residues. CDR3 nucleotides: TGTGCCAGCAGCTTGTTGGGGACAGGCTCCTACGAGCAGTACTTC. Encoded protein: CASSLLGTGSYEQYF.

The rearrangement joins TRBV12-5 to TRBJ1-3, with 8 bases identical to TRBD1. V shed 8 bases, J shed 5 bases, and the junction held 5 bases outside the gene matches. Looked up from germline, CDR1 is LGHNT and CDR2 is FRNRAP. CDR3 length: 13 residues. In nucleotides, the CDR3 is TGTGCTAGTTCCTGGACAGGGCGAAACACCATATATTTT. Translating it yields CASSWTGRNTIYF.

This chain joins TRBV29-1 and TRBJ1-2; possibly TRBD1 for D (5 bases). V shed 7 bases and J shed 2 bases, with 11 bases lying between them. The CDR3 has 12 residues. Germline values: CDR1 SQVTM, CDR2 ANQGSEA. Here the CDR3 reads CSAQGSNYGYTF. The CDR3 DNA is TGCAGCGCGCAGGGTTCGAACTATGGCTACACCTTC.

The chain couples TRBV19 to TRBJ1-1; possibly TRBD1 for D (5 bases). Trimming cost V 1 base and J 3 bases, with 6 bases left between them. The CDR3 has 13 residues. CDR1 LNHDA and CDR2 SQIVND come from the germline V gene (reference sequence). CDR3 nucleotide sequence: TGTGCCAGTAGTATAGGACAGTACACTGAAGCTTTCTTT. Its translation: CASSIGQYTEAFF.

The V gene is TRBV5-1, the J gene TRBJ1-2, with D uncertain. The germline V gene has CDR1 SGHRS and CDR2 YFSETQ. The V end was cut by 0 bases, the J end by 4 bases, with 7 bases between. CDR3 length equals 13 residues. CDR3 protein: CASSLDGLYGYTF. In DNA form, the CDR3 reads TGCGCCAGCAGCTTGGACGGACTCTATGGCTACACCTTC.

The CDR3: CSVKQGEGTQYF. Written as DNA, the CDR3 is TGCAGCGTAAAACAGGGGGAGGGGACCCAGTACTTC. The V call is TRBV29-1, the J call TRBJ2-5; tentatively, D is TRBD1 (8 bases). CDR3 size: 12 residues. Trimming took off 6 bases at V and 7 bases at J, with 15 bases between the two ends. The germline V gene encodes CDR1 SQVTM and CDR2 ANQGSEA.

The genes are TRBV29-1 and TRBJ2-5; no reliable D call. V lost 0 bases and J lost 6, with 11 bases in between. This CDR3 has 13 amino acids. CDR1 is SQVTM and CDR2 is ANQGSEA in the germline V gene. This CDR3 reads CSVEDPGKKTQYF. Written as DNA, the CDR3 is TGCAGCGTTGAAGACCCGGGTAAGAAGACCCAGTACTTC.

The CDR3 region has the DNA TGTGCCAGCAGTCCCCCGGGACAGGGTTTTGAAGTCACGCCCCAGCATTTT. Translating it yields CASSPPGQGFEVTPQHF. The chain carries TRBV6-6 and TRBJ1-5; 9 bases map to TRBD1. CDR3 length: 17 amino acids. V trimming: 5 bases; J trimming: 9 bases; junction bases outside the gene matches: 17. CDR1 is MNHNY, CDR2 SVGAGI, per germline (reference sequence).

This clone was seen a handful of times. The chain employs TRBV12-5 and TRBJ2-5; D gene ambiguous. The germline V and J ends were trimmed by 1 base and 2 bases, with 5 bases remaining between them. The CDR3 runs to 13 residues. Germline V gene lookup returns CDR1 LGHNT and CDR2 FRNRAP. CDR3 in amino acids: CASGLAIQETQYF. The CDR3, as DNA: TGTGCTAGTGGTTTGGCAATTCAAGAGACCCAGTACTTC.

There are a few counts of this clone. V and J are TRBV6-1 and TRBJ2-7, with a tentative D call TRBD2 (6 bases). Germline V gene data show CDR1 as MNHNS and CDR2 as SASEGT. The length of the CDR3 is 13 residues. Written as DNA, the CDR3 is TGTGCCAGCAGTGAAGGTATTGGGAGGAAAGGGGACGTC. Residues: CASSEGIGRKGDV.

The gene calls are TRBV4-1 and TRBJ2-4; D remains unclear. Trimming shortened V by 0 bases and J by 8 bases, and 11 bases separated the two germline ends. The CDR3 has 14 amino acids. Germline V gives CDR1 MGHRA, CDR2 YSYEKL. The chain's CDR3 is CASSQEVSRDIQYF. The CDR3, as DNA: TGCGCCAGCAGCCAAGAGGTCAGCCGGGACATTCAGTACTTC.

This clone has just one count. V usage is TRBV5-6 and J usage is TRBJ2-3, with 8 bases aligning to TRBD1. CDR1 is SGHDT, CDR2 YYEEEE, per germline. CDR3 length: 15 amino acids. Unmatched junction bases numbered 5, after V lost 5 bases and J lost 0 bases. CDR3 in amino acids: CASRATGGSTDTQYF. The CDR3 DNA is TGTGCCAGCAGGGCTACAGGGGGGAGCACAGATACGCAGTATTTT.

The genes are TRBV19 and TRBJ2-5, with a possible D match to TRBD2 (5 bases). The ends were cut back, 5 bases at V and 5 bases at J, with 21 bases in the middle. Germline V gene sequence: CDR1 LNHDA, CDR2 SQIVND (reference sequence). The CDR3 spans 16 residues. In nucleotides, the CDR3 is TGTGCCAGTAGTCCCCAACGGGCGGGTGCCAGTGAGACCCAGTACTTC. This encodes CASSPQRAGASETQYF.

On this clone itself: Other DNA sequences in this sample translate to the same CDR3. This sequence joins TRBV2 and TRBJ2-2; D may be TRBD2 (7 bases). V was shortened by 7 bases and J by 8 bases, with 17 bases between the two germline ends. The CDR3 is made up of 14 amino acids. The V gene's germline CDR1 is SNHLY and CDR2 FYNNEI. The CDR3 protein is CASIRRGGTGELFF. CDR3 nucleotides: TGTGCCAGCATACGAAGGGGGGGCACTGGGGAGCTGTTTTTT.

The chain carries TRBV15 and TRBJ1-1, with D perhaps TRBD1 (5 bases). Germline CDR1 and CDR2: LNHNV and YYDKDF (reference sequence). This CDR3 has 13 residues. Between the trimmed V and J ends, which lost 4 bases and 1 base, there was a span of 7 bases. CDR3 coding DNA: TGTGCCACCAGCACAGACAGGAACACTGAAGCTTTCTTT. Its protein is CATSTDRNTEAFF.